The next 25 T cell receptor beta chains were all read from a single sample in a study of human T cells and chemical hapten exposure (dated by TCRdb to about 2021). This specimen's time point label, interpreted: pre-sensitization, week 0. The treatment or condition label here, explained by the study, means: therapeutic diphenylcyclopropenone sensitization with weekly scalp DPC. The library was made by RACE. Sequencing relied on a NextSeq 500. TCRdb reran the public reads through fastp at Q25 and MiXCR, keeping productive beta chains. Identical CDR3 proteins give one entry, which carries the most common genes and DNA. The sample contains 250,000 to 300,000 distinct CDR3 sequences, 7.5% to 8% of them found a single time. The ten largest make up 1.2% of the sample. The sequences come from whole blood, collected in connection with sensitization to the hapten diphenylcyclopropenone (DPC). These receptor sequences come from a man between 18 and 29 years old with alopecia areata. Some clones in this sample may be carry-over from other donors' samples.

This chain connects TRBV6-2 or TRBV6-3 to TRBJ2-1, with 7 positions matching TRBD1. CDR1 MNHEY and CDR2 SVGEGT come from the germline V gene. Unmatched junction bases numbered 5, after V lost 2 bases and J lost 4 bases. The CDR3 has 15 amino acids. The CDR3 loop reads CASSYAPQGYNEQFF. For the CDR3, the DNA is TGTGCCAGCAGTTACGCGCCACAGGGGTACAATGAGCAGTTCTTC.

This chain connects TRBV20-1 to TRBJ2-4, with 7 bases lining up with TRBD1. Germline V lookup: CDR1 DFQATT, CDR2 SNEGSKA (reference sequence). With 5 bases clipped from V and 6 bases from J, the junction kept 4 bases outside the gene matches. This CDR3 spans 12 amino acids. The CDR3 region is CSARDSSNIQYF. CDR3 coding DNA: TGCAGTGCTCGGGACAGCTCAAACATTCAGTACTTC.

Many counts were recorded for this clonotype. V is TRBV6-6 and J is TRBJ2-3, with TRBD1 as a possible D gene (6 bases). Germline V CDR1 and CDR2: MNHNY, SVGAGI (reference sequence). The CDR3 length is 14 residues. The V end was cut by 2 bases, the J end by 6 bases, with 12 bases between. CDR3 nucleotide sequence: TGTGCCAGCAGTTACGCCACAGGGTACGATACGCAGTATTTT. This codes for CASSYATGYDTQYF.

The rearrangement links TRBV11-2 to TRBJ2-3, with 8 positions matching TRBD2. This CDR3 contains 15 residues. The V gene end was trimmed by 5 bases and the J gene end by 5 bases; junction bases not matched to a gene: 9. CDR1 is SGHAT, CDR2 FQNNGV, per germline. CDR3 sequence reads: CASSHGAGGLDTQYF. The CDR3 DNA sequence: TGTGCCAGCAGCCACGGGGCGGGGGGCCTAGATACGCAGTATTTT.

V and J are TRBV7-9 and TRBJ1-5; D is undetermined. The CDR3 is made up of 15 amino acids. Looked up from germline, CDR1 is SEHNR and CDR2 is FQNEAQ (reference sequence). V was cut by 3 bases and J by 4 bases, with 13 bases left in between. CDR3 residues: CASSFGSGVNQPQHF. CDR3 DNA: TGTGCCAGCAGCTTTGGATCAGGAGTTAATCAGCCCCAGCATTTT.

This clonotype was picked up many times. This chain connects TRBV5-1 to TRBJ2-7; D possibly matches TRBD1 or TRBD2 (5 bases each). V lost 4 bases, J lost 0 bases, and 17 bases lay in between. This CDR3 spans 16 amino acids. Per the germline V gene, CDR1 is SGHRS and CDR2 is YFSETQ. CDR3 residues: CASSKPGTGSSYEQYF. CDR3 DNA: TGCGCCAGCAGCAAACCCGGGACGGGGAGCTCCTACGAGCAGTACTTC.

The J gene is TRBJ2-5, the V gene TRBV11-3; 8 nucleotides line up with TRBD1. Germline assignment: CDR1 SGHNT and CDR2 YENEEA. The CDR3 runs 14 residues. With V trimmed by 3 bases and J by 5 bases, 5 bases remained unmatched. The CDR3 DNA reads TGTGCCAGCAGCTTTAGTCGGACAGGGGAGACCCAGTACTTC. It codes for CASSFSRTGETQYF.

This clonotype was observed a handful of times. The chain links TRBV12-3 or TRBV12-4 to TRBJ2-5; TRBD2 matches 13 bases. The CDR3 consists of 16 residues. V trimming: 5 bases; J trimming: 2 bases; junction bases outside the gene matches: 5. The CDR3 DNA is TGTGCCAGCAGTCAGCAGACTAGCGGGGGGCAAGAGACCCAGTACTTC. It encodes CASSQQTSGGQETQYF.

Concerning this clonotype itself: No conserved phenylalanine or tryptophan is present at the end of the CDR3, so a read error is the likely explanation. The V and J genes are TRBV5-8 and TRBJ1-1; 7 bases agree with TRBD1. This CDR3 region has 14 residues. V trimming: 3 bases; J trimming: 8 bases; junction bases outside the gene matches: 10. CDR1 and CDR2 from the germline V gene are SGHTS and YDEGEE. The CDR3 loop reads CASSSHPGTDEAFY. The CDR3 bases are TGTGCCAGCAGCTCCCACCCCGGGACAGACGAAGCTTTCTAT.

The chain joins TRBV20-1 to TRBJ1-1; D uncertain. The CDR3 consists of 13 residues. From germline, CDR1 is DFQATT and CDR2 SNEGSKA (reference sequence). Trimming took 5 bases from V and 10 from J, leaving 20 bases between them. The DNA for the CDR3 is TGCAGTGCTTCCCCAAGTTCTCTGCTGACAGCTTTCTTT. This codes for CSASPSSLLTAFF.

The J gene is TRBJ2-1, the V gene TRBV20-1; possible D gene TRBD2, 7 bases. Trimming took 2 bases from V and 5 from J, leaving 16 bases between them. In germline, CDR1 is DFQATT, CDR2 SNEGSKA (reference sequence). The CDR3 totals 15 residues. This CDR3 is CSARTLAGANNEQFF. The CDR3 region has the DNA TGCAGTGCTAGAACGCTGGCGGGGGCGAACAATGAGCAGTTCTTC.

There are many counts of this clonotype. J is TRBJ2-2 and V is TRBV7-2; D call uncertain. The V and J ends lost 5 bases and 7 bases respectively, with 8 bases between them. CDR3 length equals 12 residues. CDR1 SGHTA and CDR2 FQGNSA come from the germline V gene. DNA of the CDR3: TGTGCCAGCAGCCCGGAGATCGGGGAGCTGTTTTTT. Protein: CASSPEIGELFF.

This sequence joins TRBV20-1 and TRBJ2-1; 10 bases line up with TRBD1. Germline CDR1 and CDR2: DFQATT and SNEGSKA (reference sequence). V trimming: 4 bases; J trimming: 4 bases; junction bases outside the gene matches: 4. This CDR3 is built from 14 residues. Here the CDR3 reads CSAKTGGSYNEQFF. The DNA for the CDR3 is TGCAGTGCTAAGACAGGGGGCAGTTACAATGAGCAGTTCTTC.

The gene calls are TRBV20-1 and TRBJ2-5, with 9 bases lining up with TRBD1. The germline gives CDR1 DFQATT, CDR2 SNEGSKA (reference sequence). The CDR3 totals 14 residues. The ends lost 3 bases at V and 2 bases at J; junction bases unmatched: 4. The CDR3 bases are TGCAGTGCTAGGGGGACAGGGCCACAAGAGACCCAGTACTTC. Encoded protein: CSARGTGPQETQYF.

This clonotype was found a few times. The chain has TRBV28 and TRBJ1-6, with D maybe TRBD1 (6 bases). Trimming stripped 7 bases from V and 0 bases from J, with 10 bases between. CDR3 length equals 15 residues. Germline V gene sequence: CDR1 MDHEN, CDR2 SYDVKM. Here the CDR3 reads CASNHRVSYNSPLHF. DNA of the CDR3: TGTGCCAGCAATCACAGGGTCTCCTATAATTCACCCCTCCACTTT.

The genes are TRBV6-2 or TRBV6-3 and TRBJ2-7; D remains unclear. V lost 6 bases and J 2 bases, leaving 17 bases between the germline ends. CDR3 length equals 15 residues. CDR1 MNHEY and CDR2 SVGEGT come from the germline V gene. This chain's CDR3 is CASSSTDPPTYEQYV. The CDR3 DNA reads as TGTGCCAGCAGCTCCACGGACCCCCCGACCTACGAGCAGTACGTC.

In its sample, this clonotype was seen many times. V usage is TRBV7-2 and J usage is TRBJ2-7; D not resolved. Germline CDR1 SGHTA, CDR2 FQGNSA. Trimming shortened V by 5 bases and J by 3 bases, and 5 bases separated the two germline ends. The CDR3 is 11 amino acids. The CDR3 reads CASSPGYEQYF. The CDR3 nucleotides read TGTGCCAGCAGCCCCGGCTACGAGCAGTACTTC.

V and J are TRBV6-5 and TRBJ1-1; 9 bases are shared with TRBD1. V gave up 6 bases and J gave up 0 bases; unmatched junction bases: 11. The CDR3 has 17 amino acids. The germline CDR1 and CDR2 sequences are MNHEY and SVGAGI. In nucleotides, the CDR3 is TGTGCCAGCAGCCGCGGGACAGGGCGATTCATGAACACTGAAGCTTTCTTT. Its translation is CASSRGTGRFMNTEAFF.

This clonotype was detected ten times or more. Here the CDR3 DNA reads TGCGCCAGCAGCCACGGGGAGGATCAGCCCCAGCATTTT. Translating gives CASSHGEDQPQHF. The gene calls are TRBV4-1 and TRBJ1-5; D is ambiguous. Germline CDR1 reads MGHRA; CDR2 reads YSYEKL. Trimming stripped 3 bases from V and 5 bases from J, with 8 bases between. The CDR3 totals 13 residues.

The rearrangement uses TRBV12-3 or TRBV12-4 and TRBJ1-1; D is ambiguous. Between the trimmed V and J ends, which lost 2 bases and 3 bases, there was a span of 10 bases. The CDR3 has 14 amino acids. The CDR3 protein is CASSLFTADTEAFF. CDR3 DNA sequence: TGTGCCAGCAGTTTATTCACAGCGGACACTGAAGCTTTCTTT.

In this sample, this clonotype turned up many times. V and J are TRBV10-3 and TRBJ2-7, with 12 bases fitting TRBD1. Germline lookup yields CDR1 ENHRY and CDR2 SYGVKD. The junction had 5 bases not matched to a gene; V was cut back by 6 bases and J by 5 bases. CDR3 length: 14 residues. The CDR3: CAISGTGGDHEQYV. The CDR3 nucleotides are TGTGCCATCAGCGGGACAGGGGGCGACCACGAGCAGTACGTC.

The chain uses TRBV4-3 and TRBJ1-3; TRBD1 might be the D (6 bases). Germline loops: CDR1 LGHNA, CDR2 YSLEER. The CDR3 contains 17 residues. V lost 3 bases, J lost 0 bases, and 15 bases lay in between. The CDR3 DNA reads as TGCGCCAGCAGCCATCAACGAAGGGGGATCTCTGGAAACACCATATATTTT. As protein: CASSHQRRGISGNTIYF.

This clonotype was counted ten times or more. This rearrangement joins TRBV20-1 to TRBJ1-2; D gene ambiguous. Germline CDR1 and CDR2: DFQATT and SNEGSKA (reference sequence). V was clipped by 3 bases and J by 5 bases, with 16 bases between them. This CDR3 contains 14 residues. CDR3 in amino acids: CSASLDPAGYGYTF. DNA of the CDR3: TGCAGTGCTAGTCTTGACCCAGCGGGATATGGCTACACCTTC.

This chain connects TRBV6-5 to TRBJ1-2; TRBD1 matches at 7 bases. Trimming cost V 0 bases and J 2 bases; bases outside gene matches: 9. This CDR3 is built from 17 residues. Looked up from germline, CDR1 is MNHEY and CDR2 is SVGAGI. The CDR3 DNA reads TGTGCCAGCAGTTACTCTCAGACAGGGTTTACCAACTATGGCTACACCTTC. Its protein is CASSYSQTGFTNYGYTF.

As regards this clonotype: The final CDR3 position lacks the conserved phenylalanine or tryptophan, pointing to a likely read error. The DNA is left out, because the CDR3 cannot be placed on it with certainty; the CDR3 is given as TCRdb lists it. The chain combines TRBV18 with TRBJ2-2; TRBD1 reflects the table's D call only, with no check against the DNA. Ends included, the CDR3 has 14 residues. CDR1 is KGHSH and CDR2 is LQKENI in the germline V gene. The CDR3 loop is CASSQRTDEPQCFD.